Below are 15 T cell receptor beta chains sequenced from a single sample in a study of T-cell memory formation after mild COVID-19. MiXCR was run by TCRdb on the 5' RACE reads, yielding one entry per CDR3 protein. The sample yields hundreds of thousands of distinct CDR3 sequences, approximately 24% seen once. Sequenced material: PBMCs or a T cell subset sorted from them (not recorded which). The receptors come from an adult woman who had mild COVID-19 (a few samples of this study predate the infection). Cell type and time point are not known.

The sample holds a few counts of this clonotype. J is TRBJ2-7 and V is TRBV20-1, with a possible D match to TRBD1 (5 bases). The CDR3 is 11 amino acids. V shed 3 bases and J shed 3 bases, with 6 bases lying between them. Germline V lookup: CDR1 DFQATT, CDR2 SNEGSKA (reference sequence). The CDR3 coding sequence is TGCAGTGCTAGTACAGGCTACGAGCAGTACTTC. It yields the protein CSASTGYEQYF.

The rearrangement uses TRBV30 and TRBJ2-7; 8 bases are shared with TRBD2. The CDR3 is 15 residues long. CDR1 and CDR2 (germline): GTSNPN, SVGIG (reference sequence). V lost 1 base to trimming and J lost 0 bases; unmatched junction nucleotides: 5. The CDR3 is CAWSGSSGGSYEQYF. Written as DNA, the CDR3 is TGTGCCTGGAGTGGGTCCAGCGGGGGCTCCTACGAGCAGTACTTC.

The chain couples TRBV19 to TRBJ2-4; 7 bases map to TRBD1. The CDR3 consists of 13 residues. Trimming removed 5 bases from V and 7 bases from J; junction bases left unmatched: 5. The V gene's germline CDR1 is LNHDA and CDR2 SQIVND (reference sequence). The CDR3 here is CASSEGGMNIQYF. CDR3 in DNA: TGTGCCAGTAGTGAAGGGGGCATGAACATTCAGTACTTC.

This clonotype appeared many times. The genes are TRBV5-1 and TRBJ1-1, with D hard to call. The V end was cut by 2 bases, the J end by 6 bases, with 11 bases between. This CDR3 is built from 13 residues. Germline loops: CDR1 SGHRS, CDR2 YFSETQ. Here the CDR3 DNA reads TGCGCCAGCAGCTTAGCAGGACCGTCTGAAGCTTTCTTT. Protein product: CASSLAGPSEAFF.

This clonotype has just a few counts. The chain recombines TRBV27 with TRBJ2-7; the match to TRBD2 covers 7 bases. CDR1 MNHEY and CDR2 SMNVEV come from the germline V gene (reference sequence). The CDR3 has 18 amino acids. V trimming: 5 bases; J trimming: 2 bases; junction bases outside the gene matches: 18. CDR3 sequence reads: CASSPLSVVAGYTYEQYF. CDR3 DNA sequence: TGTGCCAGCAGTCCTCTTTCGGTGGTAGCGGGCTATACCTACGAGCAGTACTTC.

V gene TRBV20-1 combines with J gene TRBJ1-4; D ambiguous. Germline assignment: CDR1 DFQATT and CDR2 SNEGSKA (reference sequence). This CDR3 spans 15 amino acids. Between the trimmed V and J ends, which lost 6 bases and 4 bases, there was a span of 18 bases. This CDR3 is CSAPGPGRNNEKLFF. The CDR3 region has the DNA TGCAGTGCGCCTGGGCCAGGACGAAATAATGAAAAACTGTTTTTT.

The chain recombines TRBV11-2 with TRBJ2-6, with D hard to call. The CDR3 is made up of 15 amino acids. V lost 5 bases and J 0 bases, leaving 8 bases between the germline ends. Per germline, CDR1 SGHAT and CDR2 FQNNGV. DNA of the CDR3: TGTGCCAGCAGCGTCAGACCCTCTGGGGCCAACGTCCTGACTTTC. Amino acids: CASSVRPSGANVLTF.

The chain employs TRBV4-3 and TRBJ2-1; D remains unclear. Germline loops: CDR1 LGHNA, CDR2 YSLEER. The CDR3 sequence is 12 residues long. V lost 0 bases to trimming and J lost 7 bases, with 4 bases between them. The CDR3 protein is CASSQDLNEQFF. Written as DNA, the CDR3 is TGCGCCAGCAGCCAAGATTTAAATGAGCAGTTCTTC.

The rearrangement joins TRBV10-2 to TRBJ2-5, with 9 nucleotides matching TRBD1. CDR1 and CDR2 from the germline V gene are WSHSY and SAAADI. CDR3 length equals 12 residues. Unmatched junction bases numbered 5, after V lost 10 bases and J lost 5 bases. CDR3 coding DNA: TGCGCCACCGACGGGACAGGGGAGACCCAGTACTTC. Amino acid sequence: CATDGTGETQYF.

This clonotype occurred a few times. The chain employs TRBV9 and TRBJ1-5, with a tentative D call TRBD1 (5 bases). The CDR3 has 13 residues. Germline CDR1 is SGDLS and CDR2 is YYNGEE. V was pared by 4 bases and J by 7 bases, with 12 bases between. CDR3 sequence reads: CASSSGTVQPQHF. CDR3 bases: TGTGCCAGCAGCTCGGGGACGGTCCAGCCCCAGCATTTT.

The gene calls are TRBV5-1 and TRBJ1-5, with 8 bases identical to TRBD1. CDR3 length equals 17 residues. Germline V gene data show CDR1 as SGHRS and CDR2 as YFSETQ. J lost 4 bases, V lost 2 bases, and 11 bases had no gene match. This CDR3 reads CASSLTPGGAGNQPQHF. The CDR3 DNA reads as TGCGCCAGCAGCTTAACCCCAGGGGGCGCGGGTAATCAGCCCCAGCATTTT.

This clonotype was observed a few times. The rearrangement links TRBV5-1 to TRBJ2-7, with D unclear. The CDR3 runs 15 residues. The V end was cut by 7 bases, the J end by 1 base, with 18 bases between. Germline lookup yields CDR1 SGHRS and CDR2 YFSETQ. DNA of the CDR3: TGCGCCAGCGGCGGTCTAGGTCAAGGATCCTACGAGCAGTACTTC. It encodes CASGGLGQGSYEQYF.

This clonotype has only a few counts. CDR3 nucleotides: TGTGCCAGCAGTCGACAGGAGCCTGGCGAGCAGTACTTC. Its translation is CASSRQEPGEQYF. The chain joins TRBV6-6 to TRBJ2-7, with D tentatively TRBD1 (6 bases). CDR1 is MNHNY, CDR2 SVGAGI, per germline (reference sequence). The V and J ends lost 5 bases and 6 bases respectively, with 14 bases between them. This CDR3 contains 13 residues.

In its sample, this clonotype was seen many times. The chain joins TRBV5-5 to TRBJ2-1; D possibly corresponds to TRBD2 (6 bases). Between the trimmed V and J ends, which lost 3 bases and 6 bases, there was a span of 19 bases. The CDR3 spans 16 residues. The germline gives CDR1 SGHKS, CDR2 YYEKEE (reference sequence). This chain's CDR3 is CASSSFTRDLRNEQFF. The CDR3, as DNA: TGTGCCAGCAGCTCCTTTACCCGGGACTTACGCAATGAGCAGTTCTTC. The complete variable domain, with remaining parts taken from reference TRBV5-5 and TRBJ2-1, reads DAGVTQSPTHLIKTRGQQVTLRCSPISGHKSVSWYQQVLGQGPQFIFQYYEKEERGRGNFPDRFSARQFPNYSSELNVNALLLGDSALYLCASSSFTRDLRNEQFFGPGTRLTVL.

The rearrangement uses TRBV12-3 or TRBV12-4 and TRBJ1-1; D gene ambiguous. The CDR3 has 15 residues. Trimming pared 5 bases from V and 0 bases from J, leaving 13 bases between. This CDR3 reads CASSQPLGMNTEAFF. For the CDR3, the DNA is TGTGCCAGCAGTCAACCTCTTGGCATGAACACTGAAGCTTTCTTT.